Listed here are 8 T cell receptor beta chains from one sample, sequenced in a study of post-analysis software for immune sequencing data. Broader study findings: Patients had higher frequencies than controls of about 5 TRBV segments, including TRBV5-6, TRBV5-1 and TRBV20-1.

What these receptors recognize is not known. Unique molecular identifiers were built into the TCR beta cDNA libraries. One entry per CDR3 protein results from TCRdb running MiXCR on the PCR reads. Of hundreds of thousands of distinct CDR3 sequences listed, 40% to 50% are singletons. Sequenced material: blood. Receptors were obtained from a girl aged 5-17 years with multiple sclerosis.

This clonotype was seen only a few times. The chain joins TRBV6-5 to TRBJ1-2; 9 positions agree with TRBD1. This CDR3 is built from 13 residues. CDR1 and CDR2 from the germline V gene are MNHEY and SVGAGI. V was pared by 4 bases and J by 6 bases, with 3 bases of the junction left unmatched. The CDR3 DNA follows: TGTGCCAGCAGTTCGACAGGGGGGGATGGCTACACCTTC. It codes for CASSSTGGDGYTF.

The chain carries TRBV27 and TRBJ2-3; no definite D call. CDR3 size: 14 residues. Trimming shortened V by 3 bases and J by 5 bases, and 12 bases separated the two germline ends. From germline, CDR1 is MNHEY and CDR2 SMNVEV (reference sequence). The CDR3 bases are TGTGCCAGCAGTTTCGGTGTCAGTCAAGATACGCAGTATTTT. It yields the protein CASSFGVSQDTQYF.

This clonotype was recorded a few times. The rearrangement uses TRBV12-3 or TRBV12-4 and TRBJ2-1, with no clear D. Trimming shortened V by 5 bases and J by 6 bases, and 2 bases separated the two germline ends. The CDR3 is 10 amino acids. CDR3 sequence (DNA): TGTGCCAGCAGTATCAATGAGCAGTTCTTC. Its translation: CASSINEQFF.

CDR3 nucleotide sequence: TGCAGCGTTGTCGATACTTACGCTTACGAGCAGTACTTC. It codes for CSVVDTYAYEQYF. The chain has TRBV29-1 and TRBJ2-7; D not certain. The CDR3 length is 13 residues. The V gene lost 4 bases and the J gene lost 4 bases, with 14 bases spanning the gap. Germline lookup yields CDR1 SQVTM and CDR2 ANQGSEA.

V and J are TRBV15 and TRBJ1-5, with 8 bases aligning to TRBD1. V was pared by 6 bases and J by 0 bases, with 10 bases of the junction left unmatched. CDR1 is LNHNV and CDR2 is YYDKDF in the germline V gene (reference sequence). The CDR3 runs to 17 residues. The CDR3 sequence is CATSQLGQGYSNQPQHF. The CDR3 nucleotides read TGTGCCACCAGTCAGCTAGGACAGGGCTATAGCAATCAGCCCCAGCATTTT.

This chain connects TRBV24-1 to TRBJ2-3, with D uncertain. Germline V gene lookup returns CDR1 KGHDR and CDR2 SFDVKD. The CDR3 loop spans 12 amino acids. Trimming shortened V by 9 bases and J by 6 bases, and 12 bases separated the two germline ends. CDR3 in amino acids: CATGTLGDTQYF. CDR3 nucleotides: TGTGCCACCGGAACCCTGGGGGATACGCAGTATTTT.

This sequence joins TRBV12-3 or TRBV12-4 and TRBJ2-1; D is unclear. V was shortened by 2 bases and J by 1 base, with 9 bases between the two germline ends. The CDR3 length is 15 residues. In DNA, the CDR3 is TGTGCCAGCAGTTTACCAGCGAGATCCTACAATGAGCAGTTCTTC. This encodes CASSLPARSYNEQFF.

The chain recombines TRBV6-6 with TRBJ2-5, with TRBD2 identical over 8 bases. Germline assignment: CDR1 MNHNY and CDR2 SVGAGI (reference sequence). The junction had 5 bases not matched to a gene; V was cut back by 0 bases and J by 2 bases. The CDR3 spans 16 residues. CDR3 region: CASSYSDSSGQETQYF. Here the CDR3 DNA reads TGTGCCAGCAGTTACTCGGATTCTAGCGGGCAAGAGACCCAGTACTTC.